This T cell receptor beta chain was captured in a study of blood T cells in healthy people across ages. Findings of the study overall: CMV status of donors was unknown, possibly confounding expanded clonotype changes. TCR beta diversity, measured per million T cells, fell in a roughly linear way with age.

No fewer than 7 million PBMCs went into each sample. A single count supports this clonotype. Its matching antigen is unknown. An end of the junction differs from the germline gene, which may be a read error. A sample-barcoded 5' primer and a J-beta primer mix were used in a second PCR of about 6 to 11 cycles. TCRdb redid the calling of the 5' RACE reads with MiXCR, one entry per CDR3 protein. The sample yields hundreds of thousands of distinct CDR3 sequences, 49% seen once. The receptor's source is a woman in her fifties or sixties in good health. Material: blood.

The CDR3 DNA is TGCGCCAGCAGCGCAGACCGGGGGAACACTAAAGCTTTCTTT. Translating it yields CASSADRGNTKAFF. The chain carries TRBV5-1 and TRBJ1-1, with D maybe TRBD1 (5 bases). The germline V gene has CDR1 SGHRS and CDR2 YFSETQ. The CDR3 length is 14 residues.